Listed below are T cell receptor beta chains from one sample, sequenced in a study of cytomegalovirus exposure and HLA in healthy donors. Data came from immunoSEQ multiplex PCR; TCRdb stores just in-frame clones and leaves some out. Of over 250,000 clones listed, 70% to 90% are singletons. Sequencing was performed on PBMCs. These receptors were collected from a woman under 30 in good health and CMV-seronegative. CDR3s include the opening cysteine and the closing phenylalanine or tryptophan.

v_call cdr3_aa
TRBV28 CASSSRGPGANVLTF
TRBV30 CAWSYARTSLSTDTQYF
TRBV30 CAWSPGTGRGVTEAFF
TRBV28 CASSLQGNNEQFF
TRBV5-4 CASSPTGSDTEAFF
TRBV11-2 CASSLDWRGGNGYTF
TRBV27 CASSLTERGGNNEQFF
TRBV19 CASSIRSGVSNQPQHF
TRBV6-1 CASSLDRGNEQFF
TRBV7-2 CASSPSGGSSYEQYF
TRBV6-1 CASSRSFYTDTQYF
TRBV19 CASSKGGHNSPLHF
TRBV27 CASSPDLSSYNEQFF
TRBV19 CASSRDRDNQPQHF
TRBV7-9 CASSLMGQGANTEAFF
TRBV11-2 CASSSPVTGDNSPLHF
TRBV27 CASSRQGLSEAFF